The 32 T cell receptor beta chains in this list originate from one sample, sequenced in a study of cytomegalovirus exposure and HLA in healthy donors. PCR amplification relied on 60 Vbeta primers (plus 13 Jbeta primers). Measured with immunoSEQ multiplex PCR; TCRdb has only the in-frame clones, and not every one. The sample has 160,000 or so clones, almost 80% seen once. The sequencing input was PBMCs. Receptors were obtained from a male donor in good health and CMV-seronegative.

V gene TRBV28 combines with J gene TRBJ2-1, with D possibly matching TRBD2 (6 bases). This CDR3 is 14 amino acids long. V was trimmed by 6 bases and J by 7 bases, leaving 16 bases between them. Germline V gene sequence: CDR1 MDHEN, CDR2 SYDVKM. The CDR3 protein is CASSVGTGENEQFF. The CDR3 DNA follows: TGTGCCAGCAGCGTGGGGACGGGGGAGAATGAGCAGTTCTTC.

With regard to this clone: One end of the junction is discordant with germline, which a read error may explain. The rearrangement uses TRBV7-8 and TRBJ2-3; 8 nucleotides align to TRBD2. This CDR3 spans 14 amino acids. Germline CDR1 SGHVS, CDR2 FQNEAQ. CDR3 protein: CASTLAGRGDTQYF. The CDR3 DNA follows: TGTGCCAGCACCTTAGCCGGGAGGGGTGATACGCAGTATTTT.

V usage is TRBV7-9 and J usage is TRBJ2-5; D unresolved. Looked up from germline, CDR1 is SEHNR and CDR2 is FQNEAQ (reference sequence). The CDR3 totals 13 residues. V lost 5 bases, J lost 1 base, and 8 bases lay in between. The CDR3: CASSPGSQETQYF. The CDR3 DNA reads as TGTGCCAGCAGCCCCGGGTCCCAAGAGACCCAGTACTTC.

For this clone: One end of the junction does not line up with germline, which may come from a read error. This specimen includes other DNA sequences encoding the same CDR3. The chain combines TRBV4-3 with TRBJ1-2; D might be TRBD1 (6 bases). The length of the CDR3 is 17 residues. Germline V gene data show CDR1 as LGHNA and CDR2 as YSLEER. The CDR3 reads CASSQEPLSTGANGYTF. For the CDR3, the DNA is TGCGCCAGCAGCCAAGAACCCCTCTCGACAGGCGCAAATGGTTACACCTTC.

This chain connects TRBV4-1 to TRBJ2-5; possibly TRBD2 for D (7 bases). V was clipped by 2 bases and J by 7 bases, with 20 bases between them. Germline CDR1 reads MGHRA; CDR2 reads YSYEKL. The CDR3 extends over 16 amino acids. CDR3 nucleotide sequence: TGCGCCAGCAGCCAATTCGGGGGGCCAACTCAGGGGACCCAGTACTTC. Its translation: CASSQFGGPTQGTQYF.

This rearrangement joins TRBV4-3 to TRBJ2-2; 7 positions agree with TRBD2. Germline assignment: CDR1 LGHNA and CDR2 YSLEER. With V trimmed by 0 bases and J by 3 bases, 16 bases remained unmatched. This CDR3 has 20 amino acids. CDR3 protein: CASSQDGGVSRGRDTGELFF. In DNA, the CDR3 is TGCGCCAGCAGCCAAGACGGGGGAGTATCGCGAGGGAGGGACACCGGGGAGCTGTTTTTT.

V gene TRBV28 combines with J gene TRBJ2-5; D possibly corresponds to TRBD2 (6 bases). The germline V and J ends were trimmed by 5 bases and 1 base, with 8 bases remaining between them. Germline lookup yields CDR1 MDHEN and CDR2 SYDVKM. The CDR3 extends over 13 amino acids. CDR3 loop: CASSLGGQETQYF. DNA for the CDR3: TGTGCCAGCAGTCTCGGGGGCCAAGAGACCCAGTACTTC.

The chain recombines TRBV12-5 with TRBJ2-7, with TRBD1 identical over 8 bases. Germline V lookup: CDR1 LGHNT, CDR2 FRNRAP. The length of the CDR3 is 15 residues. The V and J ends lost 1 base and 3 bases, in that order; junction bases with no gene match: 5. This CDR3 is CASGLGTGSFYEQYF. For the CDR3, the DNA is TGTGCTAGTGGTTTGGGGACAGGGTCATTCTACGAGCAGTACTTC.

J is TRBJ1-4 and V is TRBV7-2, with 9 positions matching TRBD1. The V and J ends lost 4 bases and 0 bases, in that order; junction bases with no gene match: 9. Germline V gene sequence: CDR1 SGHTA, CDR2 FQGNSA. The CDR3 has 18 amino acids. The CDR3 is CASSYGDRGIATNEKLFF. The CDR3 DNA sequence: TGTGCCAGCAGCTACGGAGACAGGGGGATAGCAACTAATGAAAAACTGTTTTTT.

The V and J genes are TRBV13 and TRBJ2-5, with 14 bases fitting TRBD2. TRBJ2-7 explains the end of the DNA better; the J call may be wrong. Germline V gene sequence: CDR1 PRHDT, CDR2 FYEKMQ (reference sequence). CDR3 length: 18 residues. For the CDR3, the DNA is TGTGCCAGCAGCGGACCGGGACTAGCGGGAGAAAGCTCCTACGAGCAGTACTTC. Protein product: CASSGPGLAGESSYEQYF.

This sequence joins TRBV23-1 and TRBJ2-1; possibly TRBD2 for D (6 bases). TRBV23-1 is sorted into the ORF group, with uncertain function. V shed 1 base and J shed 6 bases, with 16 bases lying between them. This CDR3 has 16 amino acids. CDR3 DNA: TGCGCCAGCAGTCAATGGGGCGGTGGAGGGTCCAATGAGCAGTTCTTC. Its protein is CASSQWGGGGSNEQFF.

This rearrangement joins TRBV4-3 to TRBJ1-1; perhaps TRBD1 as D (6 bases). The germline V gene has CDR1 LGHNA and CDR2 YSLEER. V lost 3 bases and J lost 0, with 11 bases in between. The CDR3 totals 15 residues. The CDR3 coding sequence is TGCGCCAGCAGCCAGGGACACTACCTGAACACTGAAGCTTTCTTT. Encoded protein: CASSQGHYLNTEAFF.

The J gene is TRBJ1-6, the V gene TRBV7-3, with D possibly matching TRBD1 (5 bases). V was trimmed by 6 bases and J by 9 bases, leaving 15 bases between them. CDR1 SGHTA and CDR2 FQGTGA come from the germline V gene. CDR3 length equals 14 residues. CDR3: CASRRTLQGSPLHF. The CDR3, as DNA: TGTGCCAGCAGGAGGACGCTCCAGGGTTCACCCCTCCACTTT.

This clone has just one count. CDR3 bases: TGTGCCAGCAGCTCGGCCAGGGGCCCCTACGAGCAGTACTTC. It is translated as CASSSARGPYEQYF. The chain recombines TRBV5-8 with TRBJ2-7, with D tentatively TRBD1 (6 bases). The V and J ends lost 3 bases and 2 bases respectively, with 12 bases between them. Germline V gene data show CDR1 as SGHTS and CDR2 as YDEGEE. The CDR3 spans 14 residues.

The rearrangement joins TRBV6-5 to TRBJ1-2; D gene ambiguous. Germline loops: CDR1 MNHEY, CDR2 SVGAGI. The germline V and J ends were trimmed by 6 bases and 0 bases, with 14 bases remaining between them. The CDR3 has 15 amino acids. CDR3 coding DNA: TGTGCCAGCAGCCGCACCCTGGCATCTAACTATGGCTACACCTTC. This sequence encodes CASSRTLASNYGYTF.

The rearrangement uses TRBV7-2 and TRBJ2-7; the D gene is possibly TRBD2 (6 bases). Germline-derived CDR1 and CDR2 are SGHTA and FQGNSA. Trimming shortened V by 0 bases and J by 0 bases, and 6 bases separated the two germline ends. CDR3 length: 14 residues. CDR3 nucleotides: TGTGCCAGCAGCTTAGCACTAGCCTCCTACGAGCAGTACTTC. Encoded protein: CASSLALASYEQYF.

V usage is TRBV11-2 and J usage is TRBJ2-7, with D perhaps TRBD2 (6 bases). In germline, CDR1 is SGHAT, CDR2 FQNNGV. Trimming took off 5 bases at V and 3 bases at J, with 8 bases between the two ends. This CDR3 is 12 amino acids long. CDR3 in DNA: TGTGCCAGCAGCCCGACTAGCTACGAGCAGTACTTC. It codes for CASSPTSYEQYF.

This clone was seen just once. The rearrangement links TRBV5-1 to TRBJ1-1; TRBD1 agrees at 7 bases. Trimming cost V 7 bases and J 4 bases; bases outside gene matches: 13. CDR1 is SGHRS and CDR2 is YFSETQ in the germline V gene. CDR3 length equals 15 residues. The CDR3 sequence is CASGSTGISGTEAFF. Here the CDR3 DNA reads TGCGCCAGCGGCTCGACAGGGATATCGGGCACTGAAGCTTTCTTT.

The V gene is TRBV29-1, the J gene TRBJ1-4, with D possibly matching TRBD1 (5 bases). V lost 4 bases and J lost 3, with 9 bases in between. Germline CDR1 reads SQVTM; CDR2 reads ANQGSEA. There are 13 residues in the CDR3. CDR3 residues: CSVAGQANEKLFF. CDR3 DNA sequence: TGCAGCGTTGCAGGGCAGGCTAATGAAAAACTGTTTTTT.

As concerns this clone: At one boundary the junction diverges from the germline segment, which might be a read error. J is TRBJ2-7 and V is TRBV18; D possibly corresponds to TRBD2 (6 bases). CDR3 length equals 13 residues. Per the germline V gene, CDR1 is KGHSH and CDR2 is LQKENI. The CDR3 sequence: CASTPPGESEQYF. For the CDR3, the DNA is TGTGCCAGCACACCCCCGGGGGAAAGCGAGCAGTACTTC. The full variable domain, its missing parts supplied by reference TRBV18 and TRBJ2-7, is NAGVMQNPRHLVRRRGQEARLRCSPMKGHSHVYWYRQLPEEGLKFMVYLQKENIIDESGMPKERFSAEFPKEGPSILRIQQVVRGDSAAYFCASTPPGESEQYFGPGTRLTVT.

The chain couples TRBV28 to TRBJ2-4; no clear D. Per the germline V gene, CDR1 is MDHEN and CDR2 is SYDVKM. The length of the CDR3 is 11 residues. The germline V and J ends were trimmed by 10 bases and 7 bases, with 11 bases remaining between them. CDR3 residues: CATRGANIQYF. The CDR3 DNA reads as TGTGCCACTAGAGGTGCTAACATTCAGTACTTC.

The chain uses TRBV6-5 and TRBJ2-7; 12 nucleotides align to TRBD1. Trimming took 5 bases from V and 6 from J; bases not matched to a gene: 5. The CDR3 is 14 residues long. Germline lookup yields CDR1 MNHEY and CDR2 SVGAGI. Written as DNA, the CDR3 is TGTGCCAGCAGTGCCGGGACAGGGGGCACCGAGCAGTACTTC. Translating it yields CASSAGTGGTEQYF.

The chain carries TRBV4-3 and TRBJ2-1; TRBD2 aligns across 13 bases. Germline CDR1 LGHNA, CDR2 YSLEER. The CDR3 runs 20 residues. J gave up 4 bases and V 0 bases, and 12 bases lay outside the gene matches. The CDR3 region is CASSQDLLAGGPGPYNEQFF. In DNA, the CDR3 is TGCGCCAGCAGCCAAGATCTACTAGCGGGGGGGCCAGGCCCGTACAATGAGCAGTTCTTC.

The chain carries TRBV20-1 and TRBJ2-7; 9 bases are shared with TRBD1. The V gene end was trimmed by 8 bases and the J gene end by 5 bases; junction bases not matched to a gene: 4. CDR3 length: 11 amino acids. From germline, CDR1 is DFQATT and CDR2 SNEGSKA (reference sequence). The DNA for the CDR3 is TGCAGTCCGGGACAGGGCAACGAGCAGTACTTC. Translated: CSPGQGNEQYF.

A single count supports this clone. The rearrangement links TRBV11-3 to TRBJ2-3; the match to TRBD2 covers 9 bases. The CDR3 loop spans 17 amino acids. J lost 4 bases, V lost 1 base, and 9 bases had no gene match. From germline, CDR1 is SGHNT and CDR2 YENEEA. The CDR3 DNA is TGTGCCAGCAGCTTAGGGGAGGCGGGGGGGTCCTCAGATACGCAGTATTTT. It specifies CASSLGEAGGSSDTQYF.

This chain links TRBV11-3 with TRBJ2-3; a weak D match, TRBD2 (5 bases). The CDR3 has 15 residues. Trimming shortened V by 1 base and J by 1 base, and 9 bases separated the two germline ends. Germline values: CDR1 SGHNT, CDR2 YENEEA. In nucleotides, the CDR3 is TGTGCCAGCAGCTTAGGGGAGCGCGGCACAGATACGCAGTATTTT. It translates to CASSLGERGTDTQYF.

This clone was detected once. The chain carries TRBV7-3 and TRBJ2-5; 8 bases align to TRBD2. Trimming took 2 bases from V and 4 from J; bases not matched to a gene: 3. CDR1 and CDR2 from the germline V gene are SGHTA and FQGTGA. The CDR3 sequence is 14 residues long. The DNA for the CDR3 is TGTGCCAGCAGCTTAGGGAGCGGGAGAGAGACCCAGTACTTC. Protein product: CASSLGSGRETQYF.

V gene TRBV19 combines with J gene TRBJ1-2; D is perhaps TRBD1 (5 bases). In germline, CDR1 is LNHDA, CDR2 SQIVND (reference sequence). CDR3 length: 15 residues. V was pared by 3 bases and J by 4 bases, with 15 bases between. CDR3 loop: CASSIGSGYSYGYTF. CDR3 bases: TGTGCCAGTAGTATCGGGTCAGGGTACTCCTATGGCTACACCTTC. Looking up the rest from reference TRBV19 and TRBJ1-2 gives the full variable domain: DGGITQSPKYLFRKEGQNVTLSCEQNLNHDAMYWYRQDPGQGLRLIYYSQIVNDFQKGDIAEGYSVSREKKESFPLTVTSAQKNPTAFYLCASSIGSGYSYGYTFGSGTRLTVV.

The chain is built from TRBV6-1 and TRBJ2-1; 9 bases match TRBD2. With 6 bases clipped from V and 5 bases from J, the junction kept 8 bases outside the gene matches. The CDR3 has 15 residues. CDR1 and CDR2 from the germline V gene are MNHNS and SASEGT. CDR3 sequence: CASSLSGGLNNEQFF. The CDR3 bases are TGTGCCAGCAGCCTTAGCGGGGGCCTTAACAATGAGCAGTTCTTC.

The chain has TRBV19 and TRBJ2-7; TRBD2 matches at 13 bases. With 4 bases clipped from V and 7 bases from J, the junction kept 13 bases outside the gene matches. The CDR3 runs 17 residues. Germline V lookup: CDR1 LNHDA, CDR2 SQIVND (reference sequence). CDR3 amino acids: CASSTGTSGDLKSEQYF. The CDR3, as DNA: TGTGCCAGTAGTACCGGGACTAGCGGGGACCTCAAGTCGGAGCAGTACTTC.

This CDR3 is CASSLGRGRHEQYF. The DNA of the CDR3 is TGTGCCAGCAGCTTAGGTAGGGGGCGGCACGAGCAGTACTTC. The chain has TRBV7-2 and TRBJ2-7; 7 bases map to TRBD1. Germline CDR1 is SGHTA and CDR2 is FQGNSA. The CDR3 length is 14 residues. V lost 1 base and J lost 5; bases outside the gene matches: 5.

This clone showed up just once. The junction shows a germline mismatch at one end, possibly a read error. The chain joins TRBV7-9 to TRBJ2-5; D could derive from TRBD1 or TRBD2 (5 bases each). Germline CDR1 and CDR2: SEHNR and FQNEAQ (reference sequence). The CDR3 sequence is 16 residues long. The CDR3 nucleotides are TGTTCCAGCAGCTTAGCGCAACAGGCCTACCAAGAGACCCAGTACTTC. Amino acids: CSSSLAQQAYQETQYF.